This paragraph covers one TCR beta chain sequence. Its matching antigen is unknown. The table came from immunoSEQ multiplex PCR; TCRdb's copy has only in-frame clones and leaves some out. The data show about 100,000 clones, around 86% seen once. These data come from a study of T cell responses to AZD1222 COVID-19 vaccine. General study points: Unmutated variant regions are reportedly targeted by nearly half of spike-specific TCRs. Donors were chiefly white British, with a greater number of females, and clonal diversity was perhaps underestimated.

With 5 bases clipped from V and 8 bases from J, the junction kept 13 bases outside the gene matches. This CDR3 has 17 amino acids. Germline assignment: CDR1 MGHRA and CDR2 YSYEKL. The rearrangement links TRBV4-1 to TRBJ1-5, with TRBD1 matching 12 bases. The clonotype was recovered from an adult who received the MenACWY meningococcal vaccine as a control. The starting material was peripheral blood, obtained 28 days after the second dose of the MenACWY control vaccine. The CDR3 is CASSISPTGTGGEPQHF. CDR3 bases: TGCGCCAGCAGCATATCCCCAACCGGGACAGGGGGCGAGCCCCAGCATTTT.